This TCR beta chain was found in a study of blood T cell repertoires in COVID-19. Study background: The study drew acute and convalescent COVID-19 samples from the United States, Italy and Spain. The analysed material was cDNA or gDNA that came from T cells, B-cell-depleted T cells, or PBMCs.

Germline V lookup: CDR1 MDHEN, CDR2 SYDVKM. Trimming took off 6 bases at V and 0 bases at J, with 14 bases between the two ends. This CDR3 spans 15 amino acids. In the authors' workflow: Reference gene primer amplification gave nucleated cell count estimates. Produced via immunoSEQ multiplex PCR; TCRdb's table is partial and in-frame only. The D gene and trimming were derived from the DNA, and the V and J assignments and clone size from that table. The sample has 150,000 or so clones; roughly nine tenths are singletons. This sequence joins TRBV28 and TRBJ1-2; tentatively, D is TRBD1 (6 bases). Sequenced sample: peripheral blood. This clonotype originated in a man in his fifties or sixties with acute or convalescent COVID-19. The CDR3 DNA follows: TGTGCCAGCAGACCTCGAGACAGGACTAACTATGGCTACACCTTC. The encoded protein is CASRPRDRTNYGYTF.